The clone carrying this T cell receptor (beta chain) was seen only a few times. The antigen is not known. PCR used 60 Vbeta primers and 13 Jbeta primers. Method: immunoSEQ multiplex PCR; TCRdb's copy keeps in-frame clones and lacks some. The sample lists more than 140,000 clones, about 79% occurring once. This sample was included in a study of cytomegalovirus exposure and HLA in healthy donors. About the study: Of the donors genotyped, some 400 in all, around 76% fell in the Caucasian-associated ancestry cluster.

The V end lost 6 bases, the J end lost 3 bases, and 9 bases lay between the germline ends. This CDR3 region has 12 residues. The germline CDR1 and CDR2 sequences are SGHAT and FQDESV (reference sequence). Study-wide points: TCR beta chain V- and J-gene trimming was linked, in a later analysis, to a missense variant in DCLRE1C.

The sequenced sample was PBMCs. The J gene is TRBJ2-7, the V gene TRBV11-1; D remains ambiguous. This sequence originates from a male donor in good health and CMV-seronegative. CDR3: CASRGPSYEQYF. For the CDR3, the DNA is TGTGCCAGCAGGGGCCCAAGCTACGAGCAGTACTTC.